Listed below are T cell receptor beta chains from one sample, sequenced in a study of blood T cell repertoires in COVID-19. Here immunoSEQ multiplex PCR was the method, and the copy in TCRdb shows in-frame clones only, minus some. The sample carries 350,000 to 400,000 clones, nearly 90% recorded once. The sequenced material came from peripheral blood. The receptors shown here come from a young man with active or convalescent COVID-19. The CDR3 runs from the conserved cysteine through the conserved F or W. D genes are given only for firm matches. A clone size is listed for some rows: how often the clone was seen (once, few, many), or a class if it is expanded.

CDR3 protein,CDR3 DNA,V gene,clone size,J gene,D gene
CASSPWTGSYGYTF,TGTGCCAGCAGTCCCTGGACAGGGAGCTATGGCTACACCTTC,TRBV28,.,TRBJ1-2,TRBD1
CASSPGGQGNEKLFF,TGTGCCAGCAGCCCCGGGGGACAGGGTAATGAAAAACTGTTTTTT,TRBV28,.,TRBJ1-4,TRBD1
CASSQGPSGYYNEQFF,TGCGCCAGCAGCCAAGGACCTAGCGGGTACTACAATGAGCAGTTCTTC,TRBV4-1,.,TRBJ2-1,TRBD2
CASSEYLGQGETQYF,TGTGCCAGCAGTGAATATCTAGGGCAGGGAGAGACCCAGTACTTC,TRBV25-1,.,TRBJ2-5,.
CASRPGGSDNQPQHF,TGTGCCAGTAGACCCGGGGGGTCGGACAATCAGCCCCAGCATTTT,TRBV19,.,TRBJ1-5,.
CASSQGDRDQSGYTF,TGTGCCAGCAGCCAAGGGGACAGGGATCAATCTGGCTACACCTTC,TRBV5-6,few,TRBJ1-2,TRBD1
CASSGQGRKGIHTEAFF,TGTGCCAGCAGTGGGCAGGGTCGTAAGGGAATCCACACTGAAGCTTTCTTT,TRBV2,.,TRBJ1-1,.
CASSYWTGDSNQPQHF,TGTGCCAGCAGTTACTGGACAGGGGATAGCAATCAGCCCCAGCATTTT,TRBV6-2/TRBV6-3,once,TRBJ1-5,TRBD1
CASSQDISREQYF,TGTGCCAGCTCACAGGACATCTCTCGCGAGCAGTACTTC,TRBV18,.,TRBJ2-7,.
CASSLISGGANTGELFF,TGCGCCAGCAGCCTCATTAGCGGGGGGGCTAACACCGGGGAGCTGTTTTTT,TRBV5-1,once,TRBJ2-2,TRBD2
CASSATGGLGAFF,TGTGCCAGCAGTGCAACAGGGGGCCTGGGAGCTTTCTTT,TRBV28,.,TRBJ1-1,TRBD1
CASSGRGSGDTQYF,TGTGCCAGCAGTGGCCGGGGGAGTGGAGATACGCAGTATTTT,TRBV27,.,TRBJ2-3,.
CASSLTSLAGGRGEQFF,TGTGCCAGCAGCTTGACCTCACTAGCGGGAGGTCGGGGTGAGCAGTTCTTC,TRBV7-9,.,TRBJ2-1,TRBD2
CASSYSRQRNTEAFF,TGTGCCAGCAGTTACTCGAGGCAGAGGAACACTGAAGCTTTCTTT,TRBV6-5,.,TRBJ1-1,.
CASSPAGNTGELFF,TGTGCCAGCAGTCCCGCGGGGAACACCGGGGAGCTGTTTTTT,TRBV27,.,TRBJ2-2,.
CASSYSGVLSTDTQYF,TGTGCCAGCAGTTACTCCGGGGTCTTAAGCACAGATACGCAGTATTTT,TRBV6-2/TRBV6-3,.,TRBJ2-3,.
CASSYSAGQNYGYTF,TGTGCCAGCAGTTACTCGGCAGGGCAAAACTATGGCTACACCTTC,TRBV6-6,.,TRBJ1-2,.
CASSQESVYEQYF,TGTGCCAGCAGCCAGGAGAGCGTCTACGAGCAGTACTTC,TRBV3-1/TRBV3-2,.,TRBJ2-7,.
CASSLVSGRGSDYEQYF,TGCGCCAGCAGCTTGGTAAGCGGCAGGGGATCCGACTACGAGCAGTACTTC,TRBV5-1,.,TRBJ2-7,.
CASSPLLNSPLHF,TGTGCCAGCAGCCCACTCCTTAATTCACCCCTCCACTTT,TRBV9,.,TRBJ1-6,.
CASSEARGRLGYGYTF,TGTGCCAGCAGTGAAGCGCGGGGGCGTCTTGGCTATGGCTACACCTTC,TRBV6-1,few,TRBJ1-2,.
CASRDWGGMNTEAFF,TGCGCCAGCAGGGACTGGGGGGGAATGAACACTGAAGCTTTCTTT,TRBV4-3,.,TRBJ1-1,.
CASSNEDWGTGTYEQYF,TGTGCCAGCAGCAACGAAGACTGGGGGACAGGGACCTACGAGCAGTACTTC,TRBV7-2,.,TRBJ2-7,TRBD1
CASSLDPRLPNYGYTF,TGTGCCAGCAGCTTAGACCCCAGACTACCTAACTATGGCTACACCTTC,TRBV7-6,.,TRBJ1-2,.
CASSLSRGFYEQFF,TGTGCCAGCAGTTTATCCCGAGGTTTTTATGAGCAGTTCTTC,TRBV27,.,TRBJ2-1,.
CASSSYFYGYTF,TGTGCCAGCAGTTCCTACTTCTATGGCTACACCTTC,TRBV2,.,TRBJ1-2,.
CASSIGSDNEQFF,TGTGCCAGTAGTATAGGCAGTGACAATGAGCAGTTCTTC,TRBV19,.,TRBJ2-1,.
CASSPRYTTGNQPQHF,TGTGCCAGCAGCCCGCGATATACAACAGGAAATCAGCCCCAGCATTTT,TRBV5-6,.,TRBJ1-5,.
CASNKAGGEDTQYF,TGTGCCAGCAACAAAGCGGGAGGCGAAGATACGCAGTATTTT,TRBV5-4,.,TRBJ2-3,TRBD2
CASSEASGSGELFF,TGTGCCAGCAGTGAGGCTAGCGGGAGCGGGGAGCTGTTTTTT,TRBV6-4,.,TRBJ2-2,TRBD2
CASSLRTGVGTEAFF,TGTGCCAGCAGCCTTCGGACAGGGGTTGGAACTGAAGCTTTCTTT,TRBV9,.,TRBJ1-1,TRBD1
CASSLEPGSVYEQYF,TGTGCCAGCAGCTTAGAGCCAGGGTCGGTTTACGAGCAGTACTTC,TRBV7-2,once,TRBJ2-7,.
CAIASRGDSEAFF,TGTGCCATCGCGAGTAGAGGGGACTCTGAAGCTTTCTTT,TRBV10-3,.,TRBJ1-1,.
CASSPGGWEKLFF,TGTGCCAGCAGCCCAGGGGGCTGGGAAAAACTGTTTTTT,TRBV12-3/TRBV12-4,.,TRBJ1-4,TRBD1
CASSTGTSVYEQFF,TGTGCCAGCAGTACCGGGACTAGCGTCTATGAGCAGTTCTTC,TRBV28,.,TRBJ2-1,TRBD2
CASSLTTTIDTQYF,TGTGCCAGCAGCTTGACCACTACCATAGATACGCAGTATTTT,TRBV5-4,once,TRBJ2-3,.
CASSGFQGYNSPLHF,TGTGCCAGCAGTGGGTTCCAGGGTTATAATTCACCCCTCCACTTT,TRBV25-1,.,TRBJ1-6,.
CASSYSGDGYTF,TGTGCCAGCAGTTACTCAGGGGATGGCTACACCTTC,TRBV6-2/TRBV6-3,once,TRBJ1-2,.
CASSQVGQGARKVTEAFF,TGCGCCAGCAGCCAAGTGGGACAGGGGGCGCGTAAAGTCACTGAAGCTTTCTTT,TRBV4-1,few,TRBJ1-1,TRBD1
CAWTTGTEAFF,TGTGCCTGGACCACAGGGACTGAAGCTTTCTTT,TRBV30,.,TRBJ1-1,.
CASTRDREAGYTF,TGTGCCAGTACCCGGGACAGGGAAGCTGGCTACACCTTC,TRBV19,.,TRBJ1-2,TRBD1
CASSIRPKSGLAGSLYEQYF,TGTGCCAGCAGTATCCGACCGAAGTCGGGACTAGCAGGCTCCCTCTACGAGCAGTACTTC,TRBV27,.,TRBJ2-7,TRBD2